A selection of T cell receptor beta chains follows, all from one sample in a study of immune characterization of retroperitoneal liposarcoma. TCRdb ran MiXCR on the PCR reads and lists one entry per CDR3 protein. In the table there are under 20,000 distinct CDR3 sequences, 35% to 45% of which are singletons. Specimen: blood. The receptors shown here come from a male donor with retroperitoneal liposarcoma. CDR3s include the opening cysteine and the closing phenylalanine or tryptophan. Fields, in order: D gene, V gene, clone size, CDR3 length, J gene, CDR3 DNA, CDR3 protein. D genes are given only for firm matches. Clone size is not always given. Where it is, it says once, few, many or a class for expanded clones.

d_call: -; v_call: TRBV6-5; clone_size: -; cdr3_length: 15; j_call: TRBJ2-3; cdr3_nt: TGTGCCAGCAGTGCCGTAGAAGGGGTCCCCTACGAGCAGCTCTTC; cdr3_aa: CASSAVEGVPYEQLF
d_call: -; v_call: TRBV6-1; clone_size: many; cdr3_length: 16; j_call: TRBJ1-5; cdr3_nt: TGTGCCAGCAGTGAAGCCAGGAACAGAAGCTATCAGCCCCAGCATTTT; cdr3_aa: CASSEARNRSYQPQHF
d_call: -; v_call: TRBV7-8; clone_size: -; cdr3_length: 17; j_call: TRBJ1-2; cdr3_nt: TGTGCCAGCAGCTTAGAACTGTGGACACTAGCTAACTATGGCTACACCTTC; cdr3_aa: CASSLELWTLANYGYTF
d_call: TRBD2; v_call: TRBV11-1; clone_size: -; cdr3_length: 15; j_call: TRBJ2-7; cdr3_nt: TGTGCCAGCAGCACCGGGACTAGGGGCATCAATGAGCCGTTCTTC; cdr3_aa: CASSTGTRGINEPFF
d_call: -; v_call: TRBV6-1; clone_size: few; cdr3_length: 15; j_call: TRBJ1-2; cdr3_nt: TGTGCCAGCAGACCCGATGGGACTACGGGCTATGGCTACACCTTC; cdr3_aa: CASRPDGTTGYGYTF
d_call: -; v_call: TRBV6-5; clone_size: -; cdr3_length: 11; j_call: TRBJ2-7; cdr3_nt: TGTGCCAGCACATTTTTGTACGAGCAGTACTTC; cdr3_aa: CASTFLYEQYF
d_call: -; v_call: TRBV6-6; clone_size: once; cdr3_length: 15; j_call: TRBJ2-5; cdr3_nt: TGTGCCAGCAACGACCTAGCGACCGTGCCCAGATACGCAGTATTT; cdr3_aa: CASNDLATVPRYAVF
d_call: TRBD2; v_call: TRBV7-2; clone_size: -; cdr3_length: 19; j_call: TRBJ2-3; cdr3_nt: TGTGCCAGCAGCTTAGTGCCGCGTGGGCTAGCGGGAGGTGCAGATACGCAGTATTTT; cdr3_aa: CASSLVPRGLAGGADTQYF
d_call: TRBD2; v_call: TRBV12-3/TRBV12-4; clone_size: many; cdr3_length: 15; j_call: TRBJ2-2; cdr3_nt: TGTGCCAGCAGTCCGAGCGGGAGTATTTCCGGGGAGCTGTTTTTT; cdr3_aa: CASSPSGSISGELFF
d_call: TRBD2; v_call: TRBV10-1; clone_size: few; cdr3_length: 14; j_call: TRBJ2-1; cdr3_nt: TGCGCCAGCAGTTATGGGACTAGCAGGAATGAGCAGTTCTTC; cdr3_aa: CASSYGTSRNEQFF
d_call: -; v_call: TRBV12-3/TRBV12-4; clone_size: -; cdr3_length: 15; j_call: TRBJ2-1; cdr3_nt: TGTGCCAGCAGTTTAGAGGTAGGGGAATACAATGAGCAGTTCTTC; cdr3_aa: CASSLEVGEYNEQFF
d_call: -; v_call: TRBV11-1; clone_size: -; cdr3_length: 12; j_call: TRBJ2-7; cdr3_nt: TGTGCCAGCAGCTCGACTTACAATGAGCAGTACTTC; cdr3_aa: CASSSTYNEQYF
d_call: -; v_call: TRBV6-5; clone_size: -; cdr3_length: 13; j_call: TRBJ2-7; cdr3_nt: TGTGCCACCCGGGGACGGACCAACTACGAGCAGTACTTC; cdr3_aa: CATRGRTNYEQYF
d_call: TRBD1; v_call: TRBV7-8; clone_size: many; cdr3_length: 13; j_call: TRBJ1-1; cdr3_nt: TGTGCCAGCAGTTCCCCGACAGGGGCTGAAGCTTTCTTT; cdr3_aa: CASSSPTGAEAFF
d_call: TRBD2; v_call: TRBV6-1; clone_size: -; cdr3_length: 16; j_call: TRBJ2-4; cdr3_nt: TGTGCCAGCAGTCCGAGCCGGAGCGGGAGGTCCAATGAGCAGTACTTC; cdr3_aa: CASSPSRSGRSNEQYF
d_call: -; v_call: TRBV12-3/TRBV12-4; clone_size: many; cdr3_length: 11; j_call: TRBJ2-1; cdr3_nt: TGTGCCAGCAGTTTAAGCACCGAGCAGTTCTTC; cdr3_aa: CASSLSTEQFF
d_call: -; v_call: TRBV12-3/TRBV12-4; clone_size: medium-sized; cdr3_length: 13; j_call: TRBJ2-4; cdr3_nt: TGTGCCAGCACCACGACGGTGGGGAACATTCAGTACTTC; cdr3_aa: CASTTTVGNIQYF
d_call: TRBD2; v_call: TRBV12-3/TRBV12-4; clone_size: many; cdr3_length: 16; j_call: TRBJ2-1; cdr3_nt: TGTGCCAGCAGCCCACTAGCGGGGATTATGCGAGATGAGCAGTTCTTC; cdr3_aa: CASSPLAGIMRDEQFF
d_call: TRBD2; v_call: TRBV6-4; clone_size: -; cdr3_length: 16; j_call: TRBJ2-2; cdr3_nt: TGTGCCAGCAGTGACTCGGCCGGGACTAGCTCGGGGGAGCTGTTTTTT; cdr3_aa: CASSDSAGTSSGELFF
d_call: TRBD1; v_call: TRBV7-2; clone_size: -; cdr3_length: 15; j_call: TRBJ2-6; cdr3_nt: TGTGCCAGCGGCTCTGACAGGGATGGGGCCAACGTCCTGACTTTC; cdr3_aa: CASGSDRDGANVLTF
d_call: -; v_call: TRBV11-3; clone_size: -; cdr3_length: 14; j_call: TRBJ1-6; cdr3_nt: TGTGCCAGCAGCTTAACAGGGACCAATTCACCCCTCCACTTT; cdr3_aa: CASSLTGTNSPLHF
d_call: -; v_call: TRBV6-1; clone_size: few; cdr3_length: 13; j_call: TRBJ2-3; cdr3_nt: TGTGCCAGCAGTTACACCGAGACAGATACGCAGTATTTT; cdr3_aa: CASSYTETDTQYF
d_call: -; v_call: TRBV7-2; clone_size: -; cdr3_length: 12; j_call: TRBJ2-1; cdr3_nt: TGTGCCAGCAGCGGTGGACTTTACGAGCAGTTCTTC; cdr3_aa: CASSGGLYEQFF
d_call: -; v_call: TRBV7-2; clone_size: many; cdr3_length: 13; j_call: TRBJ2-5; cdr3_nt: TGTGCCAGCAGGGGTGGAGGGAGAGAGACCCAGTACTTC; cdr3_aa: CASRGGGRETQYF
d_call: -; v_call: TRBV18; clone_size: -; cdr3_length: 15; j_call: TRBJ2-7; cdr3_nt: TGTGCCAGCTCACTAAAACAGGGATTCTCCTACGAGCAGTACTTC; cdr3_aa: CASSLKQGFSYEQYF
d_call: -; v_call: TRBV27; clone_size: few; cdr3_length: 14; j_call: TRBJ1-5; cdr3_nt: TGTGCCAGCAGTTTCGTGGGTGGCAATCAGCCCCAGCATTTT; cdr3_aa: CASSFVGGNQPQHF
d_call: -; v_call: TRBV11-2; clone_size: few; cdr3_length: 12; j_call: TRBJ2-3; cdr3_nt: TGTGCCAGCAGCTCAAGCACAGATACGCAGTATTTT; cdr3_aa: CASSSSTDTQYF
d_call: -; v_call: TRBV11-2; clone_size: -; cdr3_length: 13; j_call: TRBJ2-1; cdr3_nt: TGTGCCAGCAGCCGACACACCTACTACGAGCAGTTCTTC; cdr3_aa: CASSRHTYYEQFF
d_call: -; v_call: TRBV6-1; clone_size: -; cdr3_length: 12; j_call: TRBJ1-2; cdr3_nt: TGTGCCAGCAAGCCAGGGGTGGGTGGCTACACCTTC; cdr3_aa: CASKPGVGGYTF
d_call: TRBD1; v_call: TRBV6-1; clone_size: few; cdr3_length: 15; j_call: TRBJ2-7; cdr3_nt: TGTGCCAGCAGTGAACCGGACAGGCCAGCCTACGAGCAGTACTTC; cdr3_aa: CASSEPDRPAYEQYF
d_call: TRBD2; v_call: TRBV27; clone_size: once; cdr3_length: 17; j_call: TRBJ2-7; cdr3_nt: TGTGCCAGCAGCCGCACCGGCGGGCTAGCGGGAGGGGTTGAGCAGTACTTC; cdr3_aa: CASSRTGGLAGGVEQYF
d_call: -; v_call: TRBV6-1; clone_size: -; cdr3_length: 13; j_call: TRBJ2-1; cdr3_nt: TGTGCCAGCAGTGCCGGGTATAATTACGAGCAGTTCTTC; cdr3_aa: CASSAGYNYEQFF
d_call: -; v_call: TRBV6-1; clone_size: -; cdr3_length: 14; j_call: TRBJ2-1; cdr3_nt: TGTGCCAGCATGGTCGGGCTAGAGTACAATGAGCAGTTCTTC; cdr3_aa: CASMVGLEYNEQFF
d_call: -; v_call: TRBV11-2; clone_size: few; cdr3_length: 15; j_call: TRBJ2-5; cdr3_nt: TGTGCCAGCAGCAGGAGGGGGCAGGGCATTGAGACCCAGTACTTC; cdr3_aa: CASSRRGQGIETQYF
d_call: -; v_call: TRBV24-1; clone_size: many; cdr3_length: 12; j_call: TRBJ2-3; cdr3_nt: TGTGCCACCGCCGCGCTGTGGGATACGCAGTATTTT; cdr3_aa: CATAALWDTQYF
d_call: -; v_call: TRBV27; clone_size: many; cdr3_length: 14; j_call: TRBJ2-5; cdr3_nt: TGTGCCAGCAGCCTCTACGGGAGTTATGAGACCCAGTACTTC; cdr3_aa: CASSLYGSYETQYF
d_call: -; v_call: TRBV11-2; clone_size: -; cdr3_length: 13; j_call: TRBJ1-2; cdr3_nt: TGTGCCAGCCGCTTAGATCGGACGAGAGGCTACACCTTC; cdr3_aa: CASRLDRTRGYTF
d_call: TRBD2; v_call: TRBV7-6; clone_size: medium-sized; cdr3_length: 11; j_call: TRBJ2-1; cdr3_nt: TGTGCCAGCAGCCCGCGGGAGACCCAGTTCTTC; cdr3_aa: CASSPRETQFF
d_call: -; v_call: TRBV10-1; clone_size: -; cdr3_length: 14; j_call: TRBJ2-1; cdr3_nt: TGCGCCAGCAGAGCCAGGGCCTCCTACAATGAGCAGTTCTTC; cdr3_aa: CASRARASYNEQFF
d_call: -; v_call: TRBV6-1; clone_size: -; cdr3_length: 12; j_call: TRBJ1-2; cdr3_nt: TGTGCCAGCAGCCCAGGGGCCTGGGGCTACACCTTC; cdr3_aa: CASSPGAWGYTF
d_call: -; v_call: TRBV27; clone_size: -; cdr3_length: 16; j_call: TRBJ2-6; cdr3_nt: TGTGCCAGCCGACCTGGAACCCGTGCTGGGGCCAACGTCCTGACTTTC; cdr3_aa: CASRPGTRAGANVLTF
d_call: TRBD2; v_call: TRBV4-1; clone_size: -; cdr3_length: 21; j_call: TRBJ2-3; cdr3_nt: TGCGCCAGCAGCCAACCGGGACCCAGGCGGGGACTAGCGGGACCTGGGCCTACGCAGTATTTT; cdr3_aa: CASSQPGPRRGLAGPGPTQYF
d_call: TRBD1; v_call: TRBV6-5; clone_size: medium-sized; cdr3_length: 16; j_call: TRBJ2-7; cdr3_nt: TGTGCCAGCAGTTACGCCTGGACAGGGGGCCCTTACGAGCAGTACTTC; cdr3_aa: CASSYAWTGGPYEQYF
d_call: -; v_call: TRBV7-3; clone_size: -; cdr3_length: 15; j_call: TRBJ2-5; cdr3_nt: TGTGCCAGCAGCTTAATGGCAGAGCCCCAAGAGACCCAGTACTTC; cdr3_aa: CASSLMAEPQETQYF
d_call: -; v_call: TRBV7-2; clone_size: -; cdr3_length: 16; j_call: TRBJ1-5; cdr3_nt: TGTGCCAGCAGCTTAGAAACTGCCCTCAGTTTTCAGCCCCAGCATTTT; cdr3_aa: CASSLETALSFQPQHF
d_call: -; v_call: TRBV6-1; clone_size: medium-sized; cdr3_length: 12; j_call: TRBJ2-1; cdr3_nt: TGTGCCAGCAGTGAAGTGTCCTACGAGCAGTTCTTC; cdr3_aa: CASSEVSYEQFF
d_call: -; v_call: TRBV6-4; clone_size: -; cdr3_length: 18; j_call: TRBJ2-6; cdr3_nt: TGTGCCAGCAGTGAGTCGGGGGACAGCCACTCTGGGGCCAACGTCCTGACTTTC; cdr3_aa: CASSESGDSHSGANVLTF
d_call: TRBD2; v_call: TRBV10-3; clone_size: -; cdr3_length: 17; j_call: TRBJ2-5; cdr3_nt: TGTGCCATCGGTGGCGGGGGGCCCCGAATGAGCCAAGAGACCCAGTACTTC; cdr3_aa: CAIGGGGPRMSQETQYF
d_call: -; v_call: TRBV7-6; clone_size: medium-sized; cdr3_length: 15; j_call: TRBJ2-7; cdr3_nt: TGTGCCAGCAGCTTAACACGGCTTCCATACAATGAGCAGTACTTC; cdr3_aa: CASSLTRLPYNEQYF
d_call: -; v_call: TRBV4-1; clone_size: -; cdr3_length: 13; j_call: TRBJ2-7; cdr3_nt: TGTGCCAGCAGCCAAGAATGGACATCCGAGCAGTACTTC; cdr3_aa: CASSQEWTSEQYF